This T cell receptor beta chain was documented in a study of T cell responses to AZD1222 COVID-19 vaccine (dated by TCRdb to about 2021). Study-wide context: AZD1222 recipients given second doses at about 4 weeks or at about 12 weeks were pooled, since spike-specific TCR depth and breadth were not found to differ between the two schedules. Trial participants were enrolled into age subgroups of 18-55, 56-69 and 70-plus years, which contained approximately 150, 28 and 58 TCR-sequenced participants, respectively. TCR sequencing covered about 230 trial participants: 200 to 220 given two doses of AZD1222 and about 26 given two doses of MenACWY control vaccine. Overall results and qualifications from the work: CD4 TCRs associated with the vaccine covered the entire spike protein, and the dominant responses were in regions 160-218 and 743-854. Conclusions about previously exposed vaccinees were limited because only six or seven AZD1222 recipients were SARS-CoV-2 seropositive at baseline. Most participants were white British and females outnumbered males, and the authors suggested that clonal diversity may have been underestimated. Because no samples from the day 14 peak response were available, repertoires could be characterized only after the peak T cell response. The 56-69-year group was small, and its depth increase did not reach significance, likely because of low power. After two AZD1222 doses, spike-specific TCR breadth and depth were significantly higher than at day 0 and than in MenACWY recipients. Nearly half of unique spike-specific TCRs reportedly recognized epitopes outside regions mutated in the B.1.351 and B.1.1.7 variants.

Its CDR3 holds 16 amino acids, cysteine through phenylalanine. The only DNA kept is the CDR3, 48 bases in frame from the first base. Cut back by 3 bases and 2 bases, the V and J ends lie 14 bases apart. CDR1 and CDR2 are drawn from the germline V gene (reference sequence): LNHNV, YYDKDF. The meaning of the sample's time point label: baseline before first vaccination. The vaccinee samples were drawn from two UK trials, COV001 and COV002, one of which was a single-blind randomized controlled phase 2/3 trial testing AZD1222 (ChAdOx1 nCoV-19) in healthy adults. For TCRbeta chain sequencing, PBMC samples from trial participants were taken at day 0 and at day 28 after the second dose. The CDR3 regions of human TCRbeta chains were subjected to immunosequencing. The study's own analysis went as follows. TCRs in the repertoires were matched against a reference library of SARS-CoV-2-specific TCRs that had been generated with the MIRA antigen-specificity platform. Breadth was defined as the fraction of unique TCRs that were SARS-CoV-2-associated, and depth was defined as the fraction of total T cells that were SARS-CoV-2-associated. Using the MIRA data, each spike-specific TCR was mapped to the spike region that the TCR reacts to and placed in a CD4 or CD8 class. Log10-transformed breadth and depth values were compared by one-way ANOVA with Sidak's multiple comparisons tests. TCRdb holds this immuneACCESS table with in-frame rearrangements only. Some clones are missing; in checked studies, unresolved V genes explain under half, and the rest has no known cause. V and J calls and clone size are copied from that table; D and trimming were computed from the DNA. The sample has around 100,000 clones on record, 88% of them singletons. The top ten hold under 2% of the sample.

Details on this clone: Its antigen is not yet known. Base qualities are not provided; no much larger clone lies one nucleotide away.

The TCR originated in an adult in good health. The sample in question was peripheral blood, obtained on day 0 of AZD1222 vaccination. The chain is assembled from TRBV15 and TRBJ1-5; TRBD1 is perhaps the D gene, given 5 matching bases. The DNA is as follows: TGTGCCACCAGCAGGGAAAAGGTAGGGGGCAATCAGCCCCAGCATTTT. Its product reads: CATSREKVGGNQPQHF.